A single sample is the source of the 3 T cell receptor beta chains below, sequenced in a study. Using its own MiXCR run on the 5' RACE reads, TCRdb lists one record per CDR3 protein. The sample lists approximately 58,000 distinct CDR3 sequences, about 26% occurring once. Treg sorting used a CD4+CD25+CD127-/low gate. The sequencing sample was made of tumor-infiltrating Tregs sorted from the breast tumor. The receptor set was obtained from a female donor with breast cancer.

In this sample, this clonotype turned up many times. J is TRBJ1-2 and V is TRBV7-9, with a weak D call TRBD1 (5 bases). The CDR3 spans 14 residues. Looked up from germline, CDR1 is SEHNR and CDR2 is FQNEAQ (reference sequence). With 1 base removed from V and 4 bases from J, the gap between germline ends came to 10 bases. CDR3 nucleotide sequence: TGTGCCAGCAGCTTAGACCAAGGGGTCTATGGCTACACCTTC. Its protein is CASSLDQGVYGYTF.

Many counts were recorded for this clonotype. A much larger clone lies a single base off, so this may be a read error. This CDR3 reads CASGQDPSGGPQSQYF. The CDR3 DNA is TGCGCCAGCGGCCAAGACCCTAGCGGGGGGCCGCAATCGCAGTATTTT. The rearrangement uses TRBV4-1 and TRBJ2-3, with 11 bases that match TRBD2. The CDR3 spans 16 residues. Germline V lookup: CDR1 MGHRA, CDR2 YSYEKL.

This clonotype has just a few counts. This rearrangement joins TRBV7-3 to TRBJ1-6; 8 nucleotides match TRBD1. CDR3 size: 20 residues. After removal of 5 bases from V and 2 bases from J, the junction contained 17 bases not matched to a gene. Germline V gives CDR1 SGHTA, CDR2 FQGTGA. The CDR3 sequence: CASSPRGEDRGWAYNSPLHF. DNA of the CDR3: TGTGCCAGCAGCCCGCGGGGCGAAGACAGGGGTTGGGCCTATAATTCACCCCTCCACTTT.